This T cell receptor beta chain was profiled in a study of T-cell reconstitution after alpha-beta-depleted transplantation in children. In germline, CDR1 is DFQATT, CDR2 SNEGSKA (reference sequence). The CDR3 extends over 14 amino acids. This clonotype appeared many times. Preparation of the TCRbeta library used unique molecular identifiers. TCRdb fed the PCR reads into MiXCR, producing one record per CDR3 protein. Of hundreds of thousands of distinct CDR3 sequences listed, more than 10% are singletons. Sample: PBMCs from the stem cell graft donor, taken from the stem cell graft. The receptor was isolated from a human donor who donated a stem cell graft to a child with acute lymphoblastic leukemia. The J gene is TRBJ1-5, the V gene TRBV20-1; perhaps TRBD1 as D (5 bases). The CDR3 region is CSAAGVGVGQPQHF. The CDR3 DNA follows: TGCAGCGCCGCGGGGGTAGGTGTAGGTCAGCCCCAGCATTTT.